One sample yielded the 10 T cell receptor beta chains listed below, sequenced in a study of T cell changes during pregnancy in multiple sclerosis. Repertoires were generated with immunoSEQ multiplex PCR, while TCRdb's copy carries only in-frame clones and drops some. The table records 65,000 to 85,000 clones, 70% to 90% of them present only once. The material was peripheral blood, obtained in the first trimester of pregnancy. The receptors were sampled from a female donor in good health, enrolled as a control in a pregnancy study.

The chain carries TRBV5-6 and TRBJ1-2; tentatively, D is TRBD1 (6 bases). V was clipped by 5 bases and J by 4 bases, with 15 bases between them. There are 14 residues in the CDR3. Per germline, CDR1 SGHDT and CDR2 YYEEEE. In DNA form, the CDR3 reads TGTGCCAGCAGAGGGGGGAGGGCAGGCTATGGCTACACCTTC. Its protein is CASRGGRAGYGYTF.

The CDR3 nucleotides read TGTGCCAGCAGCAAAGAGCGGGAGAGATACGAGCAGTACTTC. Encoded protein: CASSKERERYEQYF. The chain employs TRBV21-1 and TRBJ2-7; TRBD2, as called in the table, went unchecked against the DNA. TRBV21-1 corresponds to a pseudogene. CDR3 length: 14 residues.

The chain links TRBV18 to TRBJ2-5; 10 bases fit TRBD1. V gave up 4 bases and J gave up 3 bases; unmatched junction bases: 5. The CDR3 length is 15 residues. CDR1 and CDR2 from the germline V gene are KGHSH and LQKENI. This CDR3 reads CASSRGQGKEETQYF. CDR3 in DNA: TGTGCCAGCTCACGGGGACAGGGGAAGGAAGAGACCCAGTACTTC. Full variable domain (rest looked up from reference TRBV18 and TRBJ2-5): NAGVMQNPRHLVRRRGQEARLRCSPMKGHSHVYWYRQLPEEGLKFMVYLQKENIIDESGMPKERFSAEFPKEGPSILRIQQVVRGDSAAYFCASSRGQGKEETQYFGPGTRLLVL.

The chain uses TRBV30 and TRBJ2-7, with 8 positions matching TRBD2. Germline-derived CDR1 and CDR2 are GTSNPN and SVGIG (reference sequence). The CDR3 is 12 amino acids. The V segment lost 3 bases and the J segment 4 bases; nucleotides outside the gene matches: 2. The CDR3: CAWSPGGYEQYF. The DNA of the CDR3 is TGTGCCTGGAGCCCGGGGGGGTACGAGCAGTACTTC. The full variable domain, rest sourced from reference TRBV30 and TRBJ2-7, is SQTIHQWPATLVQPVGSPLSLECTVEGTSNPNLYWYRQAAGRGLQLLFYSVGIGQISSEVPQNLSASRPQDRQFILSSKKLLLSDSGFYLCAWSPGGYEQYFGPGTRLTVT.

This clone came up a few times. The rearrangement joins TRBV6-1 to TRBJ1-2; 10 nucleotides agree with TRBD1. Germline trimming cut 6 bases from V and 8 bases from J; bases unmatched to any gene: 3. The germline V gene encodes CDR1 MNHNS and CDR2 SASEGT. CDR3 length: 12 amino acids. CDR3 DNA sequence: TGTGCCAGCAGGGACAGGGGGATAGGCTACACCTTC. Translating it yields CASRDRGIGYTF.

This clone was counted a single time. The J gene is TRBJ1-5, the V gene TRBV15; tentative D call: TRBD1 (5 bases). The CDR3 runs 15 residues. V dropped 3 bases and J dropped 6 bases, with 15 bases sitting between them. Germline CDR1 and CDR2: LNHNV and YYDKDF (reference sequence). CDR3 coding DNA: TGTGCCACCAGCAGGACAGTTGGGAGGGCTCAGCCCCAGCATTTT. It specifies CATSRTVGRAQPQHF.

V is TRBV19 and J is TRBJ1-2; tentatively, D is TRBD1 (6 bases). Trimming cost V 5 bases and J 0 bases, with 22 bases left between them. The CDR3 runs to 18 residues. Per germline, CDR1 LNHDA and CDR2 SQIVND (reference sequence). The CDR3 region is CASSVTGPAMIANYGYTF. CDR3 nucleotide sequence: TGTGCCAGTAGTGTGACAGGTCCAGCTATGATAGCTAACTATGGCTACACCTTC.

This sequence joins TRBV6-5 and TRBJ2-5; 8 positions agree with TRBD2. The germline V gene encodes CDR1 MNHEY and CDR2 SVGAGI. The CDR3 has 13 residues. The CDR3 is CGGKRERKETQYF. CDR3 nucleotides: TGTGGGGGGAAGCGGGAGCGCAAGGAGACCCAGTACTTC.

This clone was seen a handful of times. This rearrangement joins TRBV19 to TRBJ1-1, with 7 nucleotides matching TRBD1. The trim removed 7 bases at V and 4 bases at J, leaving 6 bases unmatched. CDR1 is LNHDA and CDR2 is SQIVND in the germline V gene (reference sequence). The CDR3 sequence is 13 residues long. For the CDR3, the DNA is TGTGCCAGTAACTTAGGGGGCGGCACTGAAGCTTTCTTT. This gives the protein CASNLGGGTEAFF.

The V and J genes are TRBV9 and TRBJ2-7; 9 nucleotides line up with TRBD1. V dropped 0 bases and J dropped 4; count of bases not matched to a gene: 5. This CDR3 has 15 amino acids. Germline V gene lookup returns CDR1 SGDLS and CDR2 YYNGEE. DNA for the CDR3: TGTGCCAGCAGCGTAGCCGGGACAGGGCCTTACGAGCAGTACTTC. This translates into CASSVAGTGPYEQYF.